This paragraph covers one T cell receptor beta chain sequence. 60 Vbeta and 13 Jbeta primers were used in PCR. Clones were sequenced by immunoSEQ multiplex PCR, and TCRdb holds only the in-frame ones, with some missing. Recorded for this sample: 100,000 to 150,000 clones. This CDR3 spans 16 amino acids. Germline CDR1 LNHDA, CDR2 SQIVND (reference sequence). V shed 5 bases, J shed 4 bases, and the junction held 8 bases outside the gene matches. The source of the sample is a study of cytomegalovirus exposure and HLA in healthy donors. Study at large: Of around 400 genotyped donors, around 80% grouped in the Caucasian-associated ancestry cluster.

This sequence joins TRBV19 and TRBJ1-6, with 7 bases matching TRBD1. Material for sequencing was PBMCs. This TCR was recovered from a man aged 18 to 29 in good health and CMV-seronegative. CDR3 DNA sequence: TGTGCCAGTAGTCTCGTGGCAGGGGGTTATAATTCACCCCTCCACTTT. Translation: CASSLVAGGYNSPLHF.